Shown below are 10 T cell receptor beta chains from a single sample sequenced in a study of T cells in Graves' hyperthyroidism and ophthalmopathy. Template material for amplifying TCR beta CDR3 regions consisted of RNA transcripts. HTBI primers were employed in a first-round RT-PCR of the TCR CDR3. TCRdb independently ran MiXCR on the multiplex PCR reads; one entry per CDR3 protein. Among around 420,000 distinct CDR3 sequences, about 15% were seen once, and the ten largest hold around an eighth. Sequencing used blood. Receptor source: a woman under 30 with Graves' hyperthyroidism.

This clonotype was counted many times. The chain employs TRBV3-1 and TRBJ2-5; D might be TRBD2 (7 bases). Germline V gene sequence: CDR1 LGHDT, CDR2 YNNKEL (reference sequence). The CDR3 has 16 amino acids. V lost 4 bases, J lost 5 bases, and 20 bases lay in between. CDR3 coding DNA: TGTGCCAGCAGCCCACCTCGGGGGGCTGGGGGGGAGACCCAGTACTTC. This gives the protein CASSPPRGAGGETQYF.

The chain uses TRBV7-6 and TRBJ2-3, with D perhaps being TRBD1 or TRBD2 (6 bases each). Between the trimmed V and J ends, which lost 1 base and 4 bases, there was a span of 15 bases. Per germline, CDR1 SGHVS and CDR2 FNYEAQ. This CDR3 is built from 16 residues. The CDR3: CASSLVGGRIPDTQYF. The DNA of the CDR3 is TGTGCCAGCAGCTTAGTGGGGGGCAGGATCCCAGATACGCAGTATTTT. The variable domain in full, with the rest retrieved from reference TRBV7-6 and TRBJ2-3, is GAGVSQSPRYKVTKRGQDVALRCDPISGHVSLYWYRQALGQGPEFLTYFNYEAQQDKSGLPNDRFSAERPEGSISTLTIQRTEQRDSAMYRCASSLVGGRIPDTQYFGPGTRLTVL.

The chain couples TRBV4-1 to TRBJ2-5, with 8 bases fitting TRBD2. V dropped 5 bases and J dropped 2; count of bases not matched to a gene: 10. The CDR3 extends over 16 amino acids. Germline lookup yields CDR1 MGHRA and CDR2 YSYEKL. CDR3 region: CASSYRGGGTQETQYF. The CDR3 nucleotides are TGCGCCAGCAGCTACCGTGGCGGGGGGACACAAGAGACCCAGTACTTC.

This clonotype was seen a handful of times. The chain is built from TRBV4-2 and TRBJ2-5; 9 positions match TRBD2. Germline values: CDR1 LGHNA, CDR2 YNFKEQ. V lost 1 base and J lost 7; bases outside the gene matches: 10. The CDR3 covers 16 residues. The CDR3 nucleotides read TGTGCCAGCAGCCAAGCCGAGTTAGCGGGAGACGGGACCCAGTACTTC. It translates to CASSQAELAGDGTQYF.

The chain links TRBV9 to TRBJ1-2, with D possibly TRBD1 on 5 matching bases. This CDR3 contains 15 residues. Trimming pared 0 bases from V and 1 base from J, leaving 10 bases between. The germline gives CDR1 SGDLS, CDR2 YYNGEE. The CDR3 reads CASSVATADNYGYTF. The CDR3 DNA reads TGTGCCAGCAGCGTAGCGACAGCGGATAACTATGGCTACACCTTC. The whole variable domain, remainder taken from reference TRBV9 and TRBJ1-2, is DSGVTQTPKHLITATGQRVTLRCSPRSGDLSVYWYQQSLDQGLQFLIQYYNGEERAKGNILERFSAQQFPDLHSELNLSSLELGDSALYFCASSVATADNYGYTFGSGTRLTVV.

This clonotype was observed many times. V is TRBV27 and J is TRBJ2-3, with unresolved D. This CDR3 has 15 residues. The germline CDR1 and CDR2 sequences are MNHEY and SMNVEV (reference sequence). V was pared by 3 bases and J by 2 bases, with 12 bases between. CDR3: CASSFWNSYTDTQYF. The CDR3, as DNA: TGTGCCAGCAGTTTTTGGAACAGCTACACAGATACGCAGTATTTT.

The J gene is TRBJ2-5, the V gene TRBV7-2; TRBD1 might be the D (7 bases). CDR1 is SGHTA, CDR2 FQGNSA, per germline. V dropped 7 bases and J dropped 5 bases, with 17 bases sitting between them. The CDR3 has 14 amino acids. In DNA, the CDR3 is TGTGCCAGCAAACGCGGGACCAGGGGGGAGACCCAGTACTTC. Its protein is CASKRGTRGETQYF.

This clonotype was counted ten times or more. The V and J genes are TRBV3-1 and TRBJ2-5; TRBD1 matches 7 bases. The V segment lost 0 bases and the J segment 4 bases; nucleotides outside the gene matches: 8. Germline values: CDR1 LGHDT, CDR2 YNNKEL (reference sequence). CDR3 length: 16 residues. The CDR3 here is CASSQEGGGRGETQYF. The CDR3 DNA reads as TGTGCCAGCAGCCAAGAAGGGGGCGGGCGCGGAGAGACCCAGTACTTC.

This clonotype has a count of ten or more. The rearrangement links TRBV7-2 to TRBJ2-1, with D tentatively TRBD2 (6 bases). This CDR3 has 14 residues. In germline, CDR1 is SGHTA, CDR2 FQGNSA. V was clipped by 3 bases and J by 4 bases, with 10 bases between them. The CDR3 is CASSFIAEYNEQFF. The DNA for the CDR3 is TGTGCCAGCAGCTTTATAGCGGAGTACAATGAGCAGTTCTTC.

This clonotype was seen at least ten times. This chain connects TRBV5-1 to TRBJ2-7; D is possibly TRBD1 (6 bases). Per germline, CDR1 SGHRS and CDR2 YFSETQ. The CDR3 sequence is 13 residues long. The V gene lost 4 bases and the J gene lost 4 bases, with 12 bases spanning the gap. In DNA form, the CDR3 reads TGCGCCAGCAGCCCGAGGGGACAATACGAGCAGTACTTC. Translated, it gives CASSPRGQYEQYF.